The 27 T cell receptor beta chains reported below all come from one sample, sequenced in a study of blood T cell repertoires in COVID-19. Generated by immunoSEQ multiplex PCR, the TCRdb table keeps only in-frame clones and is missing some. Of approximately 330,000 clones listed, about 91% are singletons. The sequencing input was peripheral blood. The source is a young man with COVID-19, enrolled during active disease.

This clone was picked up one time. This rearrangement joins TRBV5-8 to TRBJ2-1; no firm D call. CDR1 is SGHTS, CDR2 YDEGEE, per germline. V shed 0 bases and J shed 3 bases, with 10 bases lying between them. The CDR3 extends over 15 amino acids. As DNA, the CDR3 is TGTGCCAGCAGCTTGGCTCCAGGATACTACAATGAGCAGTTCTTC. Its translation is CASSLAPGYYNEQFF.

The sample holds many counts of this clone. The rearrangement uses TRBV19 and TRBJ2-7; 7 nucleotides agree with TRBD1. Trimming at V came to 3 bases and at J to 1 base, leaving 6 bases not matched to a gene. The CDR3 loop spans 15 amino acids. The germline V gene encodes CDR1 LNHDA and CDR2 SQIVND (reference sequence). The DNA of the CDR3 is TGTGCCAGTAGTATGGCGACAGGGTCATCCTACGAGCAGTACTTC. Translating it yields CASSMATGSSYEQYF.

This clone was detected a few times. The rearrangement joins TRBV7-2 to TRBJ2-7, with 8 bases lining up with TRBD1. Germline assignment: CDR1 SGHTA and CDR2 FQGNSA. The CDR3 spans 14 residues. V was pared by 4 bases and J by 3 bases, with 5 bases of the junction left unmatched. The CDR3 DNA reads as TGTGCCAGCAGCTCGGCGGGACAGGTCTACGAGCAGTACTTC. Translation: CASSSAGQVYEQYF.

The chain has TRBV18 and TRBJ2-2, with 8 bases fitting TRBD1. J gave up 0 bases and V 6 bases, and 9 bases lay outside the gene matches. The germline V gene encodes CDR1 KGHSH and CDR2 LQKENI. CDR3 length equals 17 residues. CDR3 DNA sequence: TGTGCCAGCTCGCAACGACAGGGGCCGGCGAACACCGGGGAGCTGTTTTTT. It yields the protein CASSQRQGPANTGELFF.

J is TRBJ2-7 and V is TRBV5-4, with TRBD1 as a possible D gene (6 bases). V was trimmed by 0 bases and J by 0 bases, leaving 13 bases between them. The CDR3 spans 16 residues. Looked up from germline, CDR1 is SGHNT and CDR2 is YYREEE (reference sequence). CDR3 in amino acids: CASSLAGVGHSYEQYF. CDR3 DNA: TGTGCCAGCAGCTTGGCAGGGGTGGGGCACTCCTACGAGCAGTACTTC. Looking up the rest from reference TRBV5-4 and TRBJ2-7 gives the full variable domain: ETGVTQSPTHLIKTRGQQVTLRCSSQSGHNTVSWYQQALGQGPQFIFQYYREEENGRGNFPPRFSGLQFPNYSSELNVNALELDDSALYLCASSLAGVGHSYEQYFGPGTRLTVT.

This clone occurred a few times. The chain is built from TRBV4-1 and TRBJ1-2; D ambiguous. The CDR3 sequence is 13 residues long. CDR1 is MGHRA, CDR2 YSYEKL, per germline. Deletions cut 0 bases from V and 5 bases from J, with 7 bases between. CDR3 loop: CASSQEEYYGYTF. CDR3 DNA: TGCGCCAGCAGCCAAGAGGAGTATTATGGCTACACCTTC.

This clone was recorded a few times. This chain joins TRBV7-2 and TRBJ2-7, with 7 bases that match TRBD1. The junction had 6 bases not matched to a gene; V was cut back by 6 bases and J by 4 bases. Germline V gene lookup returns CDR1 SGHTA and CDR2 FQGNSA. The CDR3 runs 13 residues. CDR3 region: CASRLDRDYEQYF. Written as DNA, the CDR3 is TGTGCCAGCAGACTTGACAGGGATTACGAGCAGTACTTC.

The chain joins TRBV29-1 to TRBJ1-2; 8 bases align to TRBD1. CDR1 and CDR2 (germline): SQVTM, ANQGSEA. The CDR3 has 14 amino acids. V was pared by 6 bases and J by 7 bases, with 13 bases of the junction left unmatched. In DNA form, the CDR3 reads TGCAGCGTCGGACACCTACGGACAGGGACTGGCTACACCTTC. Translated, it gives CSVGHLRTGTGYTF. The entire variable domain, with the rest obtained from reference TRBV29-1 and TRBJ1-2, is as follows: SAVISQKPSRDICQRGTSLTIQCQVDSQVTMMFWYRQQPGQSLTLIATANQGSEATYESGFVIDKFPISRPNLTFSTLTVSNMSPEDSSIYLCSVGHLRTGTGYTFGSGTRLTVV.

The V call is TRBV30, the J call TRBJ2-3; a possible D gene is TRBD1 (5 bases). The CDR3 has 11 amino acids. V was cut by 8 bases and J by 10 bases, with 16 bases left in between. Germline loops: CDR1 GTSNPN, CDR2 SVGIG (reference sequence). CDR3 loop: CAMERGYAQYF. The CDR3, as DNA: TGTGCCATGGAAAGGGGATACGCGCAGTATTTT.

This clone appeared once. In DNA, the CDR3 is TGTGCCAGCAGCCGCCGGGACAGGAATGAAAAACTGTTTTTT. This sequence encodes CASSRRDRNEKLFF. The V call is TRBV7-8, the J call TRBJ1-4, with 8 bases aligning to TRBD1. Germline values: CDR1 SGHVS, CDR2 FQNEAQ. Trimming cost V 5 bases and J 5 bases; bases outside gene matches: 4. The CDR3 sequence is 14 residues long.

This clone was seen a single time. The chain recombines TRBV7-8 with TRBJ2-7, with 8 bases that match TRBD2. V was clipped by 3 bases and J by 0 bases; unmatched bases: 1. There are 14 residues in the CDR3. Germline V CDR1 and CDR2: SGHVS, FQNEAQ. CDR3 sequence: CASSFRGGSYEQYF. The CDR3 bases are TGTGCCAGCAGCTTTCGGGGGGGCTCCTACGAGCAGTACTTC.

V gene TRBV11-3 combines with J gene TRBJ2-5; TRBD1 agrees at 8 bases. The germline gives CDR1 SGHNT, CDR2 YENEEA. J gave up 4 bases and V 3 bases, and 4 bases lay outside the gene matches. There are 14 residues in the CDR3. This CDR3 reads CASSLTGAGETQYF. The CDR3 bases are TGTGCCAGCAGCTTGACAGGGGCTGGAGAGACCCAGTACTTC.

This clone appeared a single time. The chain links TRBV28 to TRBJ2-1; 7 nucleotides agree with TRBD1. The CDR3 runs 12 residues. J gave up 5 bases and V 6 bases, and 1 base lay outside the gene matches. Germline V gives CDR1 MDHEN, CDR2 SYDVKM. The CDR3 DNA is TGTGCCAGCAGGACAGGGAACAATGAGCAGTTCTTC. Translation gives CASRTGNNEQFF.

About this clone itself: The same CDR3 arises from other DNA sequences in this sample as well. The V gene is TRBV18, the J gene TRBJ1-2, with D tentatively TRBD1 (5 bases). The V end lost 3 bases, the J end lost 2 bases, and 7 bases lay between the germline ends. This CDR3 is built from 13 residues. The germline gives CDR1 KGHSH, CDR2 LQKENI. CDR3 sequence: CASSPDKNYGYTF. In nucleotides, the CDR3 is TGTGCCAGCTCACCGGACAAAAACTATGGCTACACCTTC.

The V gene is TRBV24-1, the J gene TRBJ1-5, with a weak D call TRBD1 (6 bases). Looked up from germline, CDR1 is KGHDR and CDR2 is SFDVKD. This CDR3 region has 14 residues. V was pared by 2 bases and J by 5 bases, with 9 bases between. CDR3 sequence: CATSDSQGDQPQHF. The CDR3 DNA is TGTGCCACCAGTGATTCACAGGGAGATCAGCCCCAGCATTTT.

The V gene is TRBV2, the J gene TRBJ1-1; D remains unclear. V dropped 5 bases and J dropped 1 base, with 14 bases sitting between them. CDR3 length: 15 amino acids. The germline gives CDR1 SNHLY, CDR2 FYNNEI. The CDR3 protein is CASSPWLLRNTEAFF. The CDR3 DNA is TGTGCCAGCAGTCCATGGTTATTGCGGAACACTGAAGCTTTCTTT.

The rearrangement joins TRBV29-1 to TRBJ2-6, with 9 bases lining up with TRBD1. CDR3 size: 15 residues. V was pared by 7 bases and J by 10 bases, with 14 bases of the junction left unmatched. Germline CDR1 SQVTM, CDR2 ANQGSEA. CDR3: CSAVSRGQGRNVLTF. CDR3 in DNA: TGCAGCGCTGTAAGCCGGGGACAGGGTAGAAACGTCCTGACTTTC.

This chain links TRBV7-2 with TRBJ2-5; 10 bases are a match to TRBD2. The junction had 14 bases not matched to a gene; V was cut back by 5 bases and J by 5 bases. Germline V gives CDR1 SGHTA, CDR2 FQGNSA. The CDR3 extends over 17 amino acids. The CDR3 bases are TGTGCCAGCAGCCCCCGGGGAAGCGGGAGGGGGGGGGAGACCCAGTACTTC. It yields the protein CASSPRGSGRGGETQYF.

This chain links TRBV6-2 or TRBV6-3 with TRBJ2-7, with unresolved D. V was pared by 6 bases and J by 4 bases, with 10 bases between. Looked up from germline, CDR1 is MNHEY and CDR2 is SVGEGT. The CDR3 is made up of 12 amino acids. CDR3: CASSLLEYEQYF. Written as DNA, the CDR3 is TGTGCCAGCAGCCTATTAGAATACGAGCAGTACTTC.

The rearrangement uses TRBV7-3 and TRBJ2-1; D gene uncertain. CDR3 length: 16 amino acids. Looked up from germline, CDR1 is SGHTA and CDR2 is FQGTGA. Trimming shortened V by 1 base and J by 5 bases, and 15 bases separated the two germline ends. The CDR3 coding sequence is TGTGCCAGCAGCTTAAGGAGTACCTCTAGGAACAATGAGCAGTTCTTC. Residues: CASSLRSTSRNNEQFF.

This clone is a singleton in its sample. This chain links TRBV13 with TRBJ1-3, with a possible D match to TRBD1 (5 bases). The CDR3 is made up of 14 amino acids. Germline CDR1 is PRHDT and CDR2 is FYEKMQ (reference sequence). V lost 3 bases to trimming and J lost 0 bases, with 6 bases between them. The CDR3 coding sequence is TGTGCCAGCAGCTTGGGGGGCTCTGGAAACACCATATATTTT. Translating gives CASSLGGSGNTIYF.

The chain carries TRBV5-6 and TRBJ2-7; perhaps TRBD2 as D (6 bases). V shed 0 bases and J shed 6 bases, with 10 bases lying between them. CDR1 SGHDT and CDR2 YYEEEE come from the germline V gene. CDR3 length equals 13 residues. CDR3 residues: CASSLAGTGEQYF. The CDR3 DNA reads TGTGCCAGCAGCTTGGCGGGGACTGGCGAGCAGTACTTC.

Here the CDR3 reads CASIASTGGSTDTQYF. For the CDR3, the DNA is TGTGCCAGCATTGCGTCCACGGGGGGTAGCACAGATACGCAGTATTTT. V gene TRBV6-6 combines with J gene TRBJ2-3, with 7 bases identical to TRBD2. J was trimmed by 0 bases and V by 7 bases; bases with no gene match: 10. This CDR3 region has 16 residues. The germline V gene encodes CDR1 MNHNY and CDR2 SVGAGI (reference sequence).

This clone was observed a few times. The V call is TRBV6-5, the J call TRBJ1-1; D remains ambiguous. V was shortened by 7 bases and J by 4 bases, with 13 bases between the two germline ends. This CDR3 contains 13 residues. The germline V gene has CDR1 MNHEY and CDR2 SVGAGI. CDR3 sequence (DNA): TGTGCCAGCACCAAGACAACGACCACTGAAGCTTTCTTT. Its translation is CASTKTTTTEAFF.

This chain links TRBV7-9 with TRBJ1-5; D call uncertain. The CDR3 consists of 17 residues. In germline, CDR1 is SEHNR, CDR2 FQNEAQ (reference sequence). V was trimmed by 3 bases and J by 0 bases, leaving 15 bases between them. The CDR3 here is CASSFGLAVDSNQPQHF. CDR3 DNA sequence: TGTGCCAGCAGCTTCGGGTTGGCAGTCGATAGCAATCAGCCCCAGCATTTT.

In this sample, this clone turned up once. The rearrangement uses TRBV9 and TRBJ2-3; TRBD2 matches 11 bases. V trimming: 0 bases; J trimming: 6 bases; junction bases outside the gene matches: 6. The CDR3 has 16 amino acids. Germline loops: CDR1 SGDLS, CDR2 YYNGEE. CDR3 loop: CASSVGVAGGPDTQYF. CDR3 sequence (DNA): TGTGCCAGCAGCGTAGGGGTAGCGGGGGGGCCGGATACGCAGTATTTT. Based on the CDR3 plus reference TRBV9 and TRBJ2-3, the full variable domain is DSGVTQTPKHLITATGQRVTLRCSPRSGDLSVYWYQQSLDQGLQFLIQYYNGEERAKGNILERFSAQQFPDLHSELNLSSLELGDSALYFCASSVGVAGGPDTQYFGPGTRLTVL.

The V call is TRBV21-1, the J call TRBJ2-7; the table calls TRBD1, which could not be checked here. TRBV21-1 is reported as a pseudogene. The CDR3 has 18 residues. Here the CDR3 reads CASSKDPGGGAGTYEQYF. CDR3 sequence (DNA): TGTGCCAGCAGCAAAGATCCGGGTGGGGGCGCAGGGACCTACGAGCAGTACTTC.